The next 29 T cell receptor beta chains were all read from a single sample in a study of T cell changes during pregnancy in multiple sclerosis. TCRdb keeps only in-frame clones here, not all; method: immunoSEQ multiplex PCR. The table records some 130,000 clones, less than 97% of them present only once. The sequencing here drew on peripheral blood, taken after pregnancy. The receptors were gathered from a female donor with multiple sclerosis, enrolled in a pregnancy study.

The chain uses TRBV5-1 and TRBJ2-3; possibly TRBD2 for D (6 bases). V lost 0 bases, J lost 1 base, and 12 bases lay in between. Per the germline V gene, CDR1 is SGHRS and CDR2 is YFSETQ. CDR3 length: 16 amino acids. The CDR3 protein is CASSLVRGTGTDTQYF. CDR3 DNA sequence: TGCGCCAGCAGCTTGGTTCGGGGGACGGGCACAGATACGCAGTATTTT.

The chain employs TRBV6-1 and TRBJ1-1, with D tentatively TRBD1 (6 bases). The ends were cut back, 1 base at V and 2 bases at J, with 11 bases in the middle. The CDR3 is 15 amino acids. Germline V CDR1 and CDR2: MNHNS, SASEGT. In DNA, the CDR3 is TGTGCCAGCAGTGAAGACGAAGGGGGAAACACTGAAGCTTTCTTT. Translation: CASSEDEGGNTEAFF.

V is TRBV28 and J is TRBJ2-7; TRBD2 aligns across 12 bases. This CDR3 has 17 amino acids. Trimming removed 5 bases from V and 1 base from J; junction bases left unmatched: 9. In germline, CDR1 is MDHEN, CDR2 SYDVKM. The CDR3, as DNA: TGTGCCAGCAGTAAAAGTTTGACTAGCGGGAGATCCTACGAGCAGTACTTC. Amino acid sequence: CASSKSLTSGRSYEQYF.

This sequence joins TRBV27 and TRBJ2-1; 13 nucleotides align to TRBD2. The CDR3 runs to 16 residues. The germline V gene has CDR1 MNHEY and CDR2 SMNVEV (reference sequence). The V segment lost 5 bases and the J segment 14 bases; nucleotides outside the gene matches: 15. This CDR3 reads CASSLSGTSGNLGEFF. CDR3 sequence (DNA): TGTGCCAGCAGTCTCTCAGGGACTAGCGGGAATCTTGGGGAGTTCTTC.

The chain employs TRBV18 and TRBJ1-1, with a possible D match to TRBD1 (5 bases). Trimming cost V 8 bases and J 5 bases, with 15 bases left between them. Per germline, CDR1 KGHSH and CDR2 LQKENI. This CDR3 has 13 amino acids. DNA for the CDR3: TGTGCCAGCGACAGAGGGGCGGGAACTGAAGCTTTCTTT. Encoded protein: CASDRGAGTEAFF. The whole variable domain, filled in from reference TRBV18 and TRBJ1-1, reads NAGVMQNPRHLVRRRGQEARLRCSPMKGHSHVYWYRQLPEEGLKFMVYLQKENIIDESGMPKERFSAEFPKEGPSILRIQQVVRGDSAAYFCASDRGAGTEAFFGQGTRLTVV.

This clone was found once. The chain uses TRBV6-1 and TRBJ2-3; D is possibly TRBD1 (6 bases). The CDR3 is 11 residues long. Trimming shortened V by 7 bases and J by 5 bases, and 7 bases separated the two germline ends. From germline, CDR1 is MNHNS and CDR2 SASEGT. The CDR3 nucleotides are TGTGCCAGCAAACAGGGAGATACGCAGTATTTT. This translates into CASKQGDTQYF.

The chain has TRBV15 and TRBJ2-2; D is ambiguous. The CDR3 sequence is 13 residues long. V was trimmed by 3 bases and J by 2 bases, leaving 4 bases between them. In germline, CDR1 is LNHNV, CDR2 YYDKDF (reference sequence). The CDR3 sequence: CATSSPNTGELFF. The CDR3 bases are TGTGCCACCAGCAGCCCAAACACCGGGGAGCTGTTTTTT. Using reference TRBV15 and TRBJ2-2 for the parts outside the CDR3, the full variable domain is DAMVIQNPRYQVTQFGKPVTLSCSQTLNHNVMYWYQQKSSQAPKLLFHYYDKDFNNEADTPDNFQSRRPNTSFCFLDIRSPGLGDTAMYLCATSSPNTGELFFGEGSRLTVL.

This chain connects TRBV5-6 to TRBJ2-1; unclear D gene. Germline V gives CDR1 SGHDT, CDR2 YYEEEE. The ends were cut back, 0 bases at V and 8 bases at J, with 6 bases in the middle. The CDR3 spans 12 residues. Written as DNA, the CDR3 is TGTGCCAGCAGCTTGGCCGGGTATGAGCAGTTCTTC. Protein sequence: CASSLAGYEQFF.

V usage is TRBV29-1 and J usage is TRBJ1-3, with 8 bases aligning to TRBD1. The J segment lost 2 bases and the V segment lost 6 bases, leaving 3 bases of the junction unmatched. The CDR3 sequence is 13 residues long. Germline V gene data show CDR1 as SQVTM and CDR2 as ANQGSEA. CDR3 sequence: CSVQTGAGNTIYF. The CDR3, as DNA: TGCAGCGTGCAGACAGGGGCTGGAAACACCATATATTTT.

This chain uses TRBV6-6 with TRBJ1-1; D is uncertain. Trimming stripped 2 bases from V and 0 bases from J, with 7 bases between. This CDR3 has 14 amino acids. Germline CDR1 MNHNY, CDR2 SVGAGI (reference sequence). CDR3 in DNA: TGTGCCAGCAGTTACGAGGGCTTGAACACTGAAGCTTTCTTT. Its translation is CASSYEGLNTEAFF.

Only one count was recorded for this clone. The genes are TRBV28 and TRBJ2-7, with D possibly TRBD1 on 6 matching bases. V was clipped by 6 bases and J by 0 bases, with 12 bases between them. This CDR3 spans 14 amino acids. CDR1 and CDR2 from the germline V gene are MDHEN and SYDVKM. The CDR3 DNA reads as TGTGCCAGCAGGTTGGGGGACATCTCCTACGAGCAGTACTTC. Encoded protein: CASRLGDISYEQYF.

The chain employs TRBV5-1 and TRBJ2-1; D is perhaps TRBD2 (6 bases). Deletions cut 0 bases from V and 6 bases from J, with 16 bases between. Germline V gives CDR1 SGHRS, CDR2 YFSETQ. This CDR3 has 16 residues. The CDR3 bases are TGCGCCAGCAGCTTGGCGGCGGGGCCTGTGATCAATGAGCAGTTCTTC. Protein product: CASSLAAGPVINEQFF.

The CDR3 nucleotides are TGTGCCAGCAGCCCGTTTAACAATGAGCAGTTCTTC. Encoded protein: CASSPFNNEQFF. The V call is TRBV14, the J call TRBJ2-1; D call uncertain. This CDR3 spans 12 amino acids. Trimming pared 4 bases from V and 5 bases from J, leaving 6 bases between. Germline V gene sequence: CDR1 SGHDN, CDR2 FVKESK.

The J gene is TRBJ2-7, the V gene TRBV11-1; a weak D match, TRBD2 (5 bases). V shed 2 bases and J shed 1 base, with 9 bases lying between them. Looked up from germline, CDR1 is SGHAT and CDR2 is FQDESV (reference sequence). The CDR3 is made up of 14 amino acids. Here the CDR3 reads CASSLWTGSYEQYF. The CDR3 DNA reads as TGTGCCAGCAGCTTATGGACTGGTTCCTACGAGCAGTACTTC.

The CDR3 sequence: CASEQGITDTQYF. DNA for the CDR3: TGTGCCAGCGAGCAGGGGATCACAGATACGCAGTATTTT. J is TRBJ2-3 and V is TRBV28, with a weak D call TRBD1 (6 bases). Germline V gene lookup returns CDR1 MDHEN and CDR2 SYDVKM. The CDR3 totals 13 residues. V lost 8 bases and J lost 2, with 11 bases in between.

The chain uses TRBV5-1 and TRBJ1-1; D is uncertain. Germline CDR1 reads SGHRS; CDR2 reads YFSETQ. The CDR3 runs to 15 residues. Between the trimmed V and J ends, which lost 0 bases and 3 bases, there was a span of 12 bases. This chain's CDR3 is CASSLAGERDTEAFF. CDR3 nucleotides: TGCGCCAGCAGCTTGGCCGGGGAGAGGGACACTGAAGCTTTCTTT.

CDR3: CASSIDSDTEAFF. In DNA, the CDR3 is TGTGCCAGCAGCATAGACAGTGATACTGAAGCTTTCTTT. The chain links TRBV7-9 to TRBJ1-1; D may be TRBD1 (5 bases). CDR1 and CDR2 (germline): SEHNR, FQNEAQ (reference sequence). V lost 5 bases to trimming and J lost 5 bases, with 12 bases between them. This CDR3 has 13 residues.

This clone came up once. The chain links TRBV27 to TRBJ1-5, with TRBD1 matching over 7 bases. The CDR3 contains 18 residues. J lost 7 bases, V lost 2 bases, and 17 bases had no gene match. Germline V gives CDR1 MNHEY, CDR2 SMNVEV (reference sequence). CDR3 sequence (DNA): TGTGCCAGCAGTTTAGTACCTCCCCGACAGGGTGGGGGCCAGCCCCAGCATTTT. Amino acid sequence: CASSLVPPRQGGGQPQHF.

The chain is built from TRBV5-5 and TRBJ1-1; D gene ambiguous. CDR3 size: 15 residues. Germline CDR1 reads SGHKS; CDR2 reads YYEKEE (reference sequence). Trimming removed 0 bases at V and 4 bases at J, with 13 bases between. CDR3: CASSLDPGRVTEAFF. The CDR3 region has the DNA TGTGCCAGCAGCTTGGATCCGGGGAGGGTCACTGAAGCTTTCTTT.

The genes are TRBV28 and TRBJ2-2; 9 positions match TRBD1. This CDR3 region has 16 residues. Looked up from germline, CDR1 is MDHEN and CDR2 is SYDVKM. Trimming at V came to 5 bases and at J to 0 bases, leaving 4 bases not matched to a gene. The CDR3 sequence is CASSPTGGTNTGELFF. In DNA, the CDR3 is TGTGCCAGCAGTCCTACAGGGGGCACGAACACCGGGGAGCTGTTTTTT.

V gene TRBV7-2 combines with J gene TRBJ1-2; perhaps TRBD1 as D (5 bases). This CDR3 is built from 11 residues. Trimming pared 4 bases from V and 8 bases from J, leaving 8 bases between. CDR1 is SGHTA and CDR2 is FQGNSA in the germline V gene. The CDR3 sequence: CASSSQGGYTF. DNA for the CDR3: TGTGCCAGCAGCTCTCAGGGAGGCTACACCTTC.

The chain couples TRBV5-4 to TRBJ2-1, with 12 bases identical to TRBD2. Germline V gives CDR1 SGHNT, CDR2 YYREEE (reference sequence). There are 17 residues in the CDR3. V was clipped by 2 bases and J by 2 bases; unmatched bases: 5. As DNA, the CDR3 is TGTGCCAGCAGCTTAGGGACTAGCGGGCCTACCTACAATGAGCAGTTCTTC. Translation gives CASSLGTSGPTYNEQFF.

The rearrangement joins TRBV18 to TRBJ1-5, with no clear D. The germline V gene encodes CDR1 KGHSH and CDR2 LQKENI. This CDR3 comprises 15 residues. V was shortened by 5 bases and J by 2 bases, with 13 bases between the two germline ends. The CDR3 DNA follows: TGTGCCAGCTCAATCGATCCAGGCGGCAATCAGCCCCAGCATTTT. Protein product: CASSIDPGGNQPQHF.

The J gene is TRBJ2-7, the V gene TRBV7-2; 7 bases map to TRBD2. The V gene's germline CDR1 is SGHTA and CDR2 FQGNSA. The CDR3 runs 14 residues. V trimming: 7 bases; J trimming: 3 bases; junction bases outside the gene matches: 9. Here the CDR3 reads CASNTGLTNYEQYF. Here the CDR3 DNA reads TGTGCCAGCAATACGGGACTAACTAACTACGAGCAGTACTTC.

This chain joins TRBV29-1 and TRBJ2-7; no clear D gene. Deletions cut 4 bases from V and 1 base from J, with 8 bases between. Germline V gene lookup returns CDR1 SQVTM and CDR2 ANQGSEA. CDR3 size: 12 residues. In DNA, the CDR3 is TGCAGCGTTGTAATAGCTTCCTACGAGCAGTACTTC. Translation: CSVVIASYEQYF.

The chain employs TRBV6-6 and TRBJ2-1; 9 nucleotides align to TRBD1. Germline V CDR1 and CDR2: MNHNY, SVGAGI (reference sequence). The CDR3 is made up of 14 amino acids. This CDR3 reads CAIHPGQGYNEQFF. CDR3 sequence (DNA): TGTGCGATTCACCCGGGACAGGGCTACAATGAGCAGTTCTTC.

A word on this clone: Other DNA sequences of this sample code for an identical CDR3. V gene TRBV7-9 combines with J gene TRBJ2-3; unclear D gene. Germline assignment: CDR1 SEHNR and CDR2 FQNEAQ (reference sequence). The CDR3 spans 12 residues. Deletions cut 5 bases from V and 5 bases from J, with 8 bases between. The CDR3 sequence is CASSPRGDTQYF. As DNA, the CDR3 is TGTGCCAGCAGCCCTAGAGGAGATACGCAGTATTTT.

This clone was observed a single time. The chain employs TRBV28 and TRBJ2-3; 9 bases are shared with TRBD1. The CDR3 has 15 residues. Germline CDR1 and CDR2: MDHEN and SYDVKM. V lost 5 bases, J lost 3 bases, and 6 bases stayed unmatched. CDR3 DNA sequence: TGTGCCAGCAGTCTAACAGGGGGCATGACAGATACGCAGTATTTT. This sequence encodes CASSLTGGMTDTQYF. Combining the CDR3 with reference TRBV28 and TRBJ2-3 gives the whole variable domain DVKVTQSSRYLVKRTGEKVFLECVQDMDHENMFWYRQDPGLGLRLIYFSYDVKMKEKGDIPEGYSVSREKKERFSLILESASTNQTSMYLCASSLTGGMTDTQYFGPGTRLTVL.

The chain uses TRBV11-2 and TRBJ2-2; the match to TRBD2 covers 10 bases. V shed 3 bases and J 2 bases; nucleotides not matched to a gene: 6. The germline V gene encodes CDR1 SGHAT and CDR2 FQNNGV. The CDR3 covers 17 residues. The CDR3 loop is CASSLDRTSGNTGELFF. The CDR3 DNA sequence: TGTGCCAGCAGCTTGGACAGGACTAGCGGTAACACCGGGGAGCTGTTTTTT. The full variable domain, in which reference TRBV11-2 and TRBJ2-2 provide the parts outside the CDR3, is EAGVAQSPRYKIIEKRQSVAFWCNPISGHATLYWYQQILGQGPKLLIQFQNNGVVDDSQLPKDRFSAERLKGVDSTLKIQPAKLEDSAVYLCASSLDRTSGNTGELFFGEGSRLTVL.